This TCR beta chain emerged from a study of blood T cell repertoires in COVID-19. Study-wide context: Samples came from the United States, Italy and Spain, spanning acute and convalescent COVID-19.

The CDR3 is 16 amino acids. CDR1 SGDLS and CDR2 YYNGEE come from the germline V gene. The V segment lost 6 bases and the J segment 4 bases; nucleotides outside the gene matches: 10. The authors' processing: Reference gene primer amplification gave estimated nucleated cell counts. Sequencing was performed with immunoSEQ multiplex PCR; in TCRdb, only in-frame clones are kept and a portion is missing. D and trimming come from the DNA, and the V and J calls and clone size come from that table. In the table there are tens of thousands of clones, around 85% of which are singletons. Material: peripheral blood. This sequence joins TRBV9 and TRBJ2-5; 12 bases are shared with TRBD2. This clonotype originated in a woman aged 60-75 years with acute or convalescent COVID-19. Here the CDR3 DNA reads TGTGCCAGCACCGCCGGGACTAGCGGGCCCCGAGAGACCCAGTACTTC. Translating gives CASTAGTSGPRETQYF. The full variable domain, completed using reference TRBV9 and TRBJ2-5, is DSGVTQTPKHLITATGQRVTLRCSPRSGDLSVYWYQQSLDQGLQFLIQYYNGEERAKGNILERFSAQQFPDLHSELNLSSLELGDSALYFCASTAGTSGPRETQYFGPGTRLLVL.